Many counts were recorded for the clone carrying this TCR beta chain. Its antigen is as yet unknown. The data were taken from a study of naive and memory T cell subsets. Study results and limitations: Especially in CD8 cells, naive repertoires contained a few larger clonotypes, possibly CD45RA-re-expressing memory cells.

Both TRBC1 and TRBC2 were covered by a beta constant-region primer of two equimolar oligonucleotides. Ligated cDNA was amplified by four rounds of PCR with nested alpha and beta constant-region primers and SP2. From the UMI-ligation and nested PCR reads, TCRdb called clonotypes with MiXCR, one entry per CDR3 protein. Among approximately 100,000 distinct CDR3 sequences listed, about 14% were seen once. The material sequenced was naive CD8+ T cells from blood. The clonotype was recovered from a human donor in good health.

CDR3 sequence (DNA): TGTGCCAGCAGCTTAGGCGGGGGAACTGAAGCTTTCTTT. As protein: CASSLGGGTEAFF. The J gene is TRBJ1-1, the V gene TRBV7-8; possibly TRBD1 for D (5 bases). V lost 1 base and J 5 bases, leaving 8 bases between the germline ends. CDR1 and CDR2 from the germline V gene are SGHVS and FQNEAQ. The CDR3 runs to 13 residues. The whole variable domain, filled in from reference TRBV7-8 and TRBJ1-1, reads GAGVSQSPRYKVAKRGQDVALRCDPISGHVSLFWYQQALGQGPEFLTYFQNEAQLDKSGLPSDRFFAERPEGSVSTLKIQRTQQEDSAVYLCASSLGGGTEAFFGQGTRLTVV.